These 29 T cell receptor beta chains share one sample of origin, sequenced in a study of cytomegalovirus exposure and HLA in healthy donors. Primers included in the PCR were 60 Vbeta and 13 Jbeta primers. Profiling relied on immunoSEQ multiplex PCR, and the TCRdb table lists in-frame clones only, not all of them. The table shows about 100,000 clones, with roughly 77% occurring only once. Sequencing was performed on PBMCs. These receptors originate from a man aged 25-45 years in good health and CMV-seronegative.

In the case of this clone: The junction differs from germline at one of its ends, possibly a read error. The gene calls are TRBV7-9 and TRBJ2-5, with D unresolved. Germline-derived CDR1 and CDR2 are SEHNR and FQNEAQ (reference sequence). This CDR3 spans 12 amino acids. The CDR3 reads CSSRTLQETQYF. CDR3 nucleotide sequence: TGTTCCAGCAGAACCCTACAAGAGACCCAGTACTTC.

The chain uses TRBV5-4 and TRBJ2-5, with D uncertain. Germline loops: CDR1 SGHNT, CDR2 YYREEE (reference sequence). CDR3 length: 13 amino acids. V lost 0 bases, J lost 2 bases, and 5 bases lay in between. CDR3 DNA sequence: TGTGCCAGCAGCTTGGCGTTTCAAGAGACCCAGTACTTC. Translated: CASSLAFQETQYF.

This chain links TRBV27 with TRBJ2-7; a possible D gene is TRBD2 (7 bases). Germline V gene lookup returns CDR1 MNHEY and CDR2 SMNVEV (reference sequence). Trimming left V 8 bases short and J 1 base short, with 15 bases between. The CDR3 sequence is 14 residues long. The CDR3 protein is CASEAGAPSYEQYF. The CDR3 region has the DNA TGTGCCAGCGAGGCGGGGGCCCCTTCCTACGAGCAGTACTTC.

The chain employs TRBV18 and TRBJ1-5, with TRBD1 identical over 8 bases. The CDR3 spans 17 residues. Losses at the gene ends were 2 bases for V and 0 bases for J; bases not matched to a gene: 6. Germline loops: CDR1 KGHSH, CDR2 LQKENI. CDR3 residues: CASSPGTGVGSNQPQHF. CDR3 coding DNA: TGTGCCAGCTCACCAGGGACAGGCGTGGGTAGCAATCAGCCCCAGCATTTT.

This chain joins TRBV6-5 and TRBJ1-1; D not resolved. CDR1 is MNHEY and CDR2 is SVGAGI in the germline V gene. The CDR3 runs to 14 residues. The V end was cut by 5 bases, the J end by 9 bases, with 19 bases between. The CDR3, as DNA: TGTGCCAGCAGTGCAACTACTCCCCGGTCCCAAGCTTTCTTT. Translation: CASSATTPRSQAFF.

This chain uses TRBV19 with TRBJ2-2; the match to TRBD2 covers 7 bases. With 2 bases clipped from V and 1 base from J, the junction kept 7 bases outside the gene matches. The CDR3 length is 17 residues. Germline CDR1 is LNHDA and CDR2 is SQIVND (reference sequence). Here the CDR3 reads CASSISGTTKNTGELFF. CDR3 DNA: TGTGCCAGTAGTATATCCGGGACTACTAAGAACACCGGGGAGCTGTTTTTT.

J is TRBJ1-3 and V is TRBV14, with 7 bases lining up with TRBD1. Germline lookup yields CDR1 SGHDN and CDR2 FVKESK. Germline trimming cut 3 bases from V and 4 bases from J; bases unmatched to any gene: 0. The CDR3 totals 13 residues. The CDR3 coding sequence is TGTGCCAGCAGCCAGGACAGGGGAAACACCATATATTTT. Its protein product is CASSQDRGNTIYF.

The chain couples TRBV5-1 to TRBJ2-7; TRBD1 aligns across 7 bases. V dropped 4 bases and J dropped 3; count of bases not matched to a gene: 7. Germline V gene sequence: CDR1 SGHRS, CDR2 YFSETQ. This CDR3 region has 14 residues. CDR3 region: CASSPQGQNYEQYF. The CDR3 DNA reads TGCGCCAGCAGCCCACAGGGACAGAACTACGAGCAGTACTTC.

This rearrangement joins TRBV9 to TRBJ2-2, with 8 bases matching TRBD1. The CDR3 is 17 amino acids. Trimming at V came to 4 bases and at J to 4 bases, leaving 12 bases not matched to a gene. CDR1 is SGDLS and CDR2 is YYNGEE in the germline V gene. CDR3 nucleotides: TGTGCCAGCAGCACGACAGGGGCCGTGCGAGTCACCGGGGAGCTGTTTTTT. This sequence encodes CASSTTGAVRVTGELFF.

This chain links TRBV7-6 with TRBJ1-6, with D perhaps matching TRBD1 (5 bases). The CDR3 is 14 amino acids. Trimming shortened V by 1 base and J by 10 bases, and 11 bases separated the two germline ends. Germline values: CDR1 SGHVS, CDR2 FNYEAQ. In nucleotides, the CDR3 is TGTGCCAGCAGCTTAGATCAGGGTCGCTCACCCCTCCACTTT. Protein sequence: CASSLDQGRSPLHF.

CDR3 nucleotide sequence: TGTGCCAGCAGCCATAGGACTCCCTCGAACTATGGCTACACCTTC. Protein sequence: CASSHRTPSNYGYTF. The chain has TRBV5-4 and TRBJ1-2; D unclear. The germline CDR1 and CDR2 sequences are SGHNT and YYREEE (reference sequence). V was pared by 4 bases and J by 2 bases, with 15 bases between. CDR3 length equals 15 residues. Filled out from reference TRBV5-4 and TRBJ1-2, the complete variable domain reads ETGVTQSPTHLIKTRGQQVTLRCSSQSGHNTVSWYQQALGQGPQFIFQYYREEENGRGNFPPRFSGLQFPNYSSELNVNALELDDSALYLCASSHRTPSNYGYTFGSGTRLTVV.

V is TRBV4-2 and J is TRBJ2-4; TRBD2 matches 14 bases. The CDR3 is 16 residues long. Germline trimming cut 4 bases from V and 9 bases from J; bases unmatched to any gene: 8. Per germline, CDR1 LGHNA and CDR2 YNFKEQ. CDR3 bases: TGTGCCAGCAGCCCTCCGGGACTAGCGGGGGTTGGCATTCAGTACTTC. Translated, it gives CASSPPGLAGVGIQYF.

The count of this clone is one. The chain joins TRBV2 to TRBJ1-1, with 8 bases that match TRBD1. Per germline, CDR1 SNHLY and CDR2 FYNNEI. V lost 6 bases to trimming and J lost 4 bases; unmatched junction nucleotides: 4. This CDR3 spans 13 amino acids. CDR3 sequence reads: CASSDRGGTEAFF. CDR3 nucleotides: TGTGCCAGCAGCGACAGGGGAGGCACTGAAGCTTTCTTT. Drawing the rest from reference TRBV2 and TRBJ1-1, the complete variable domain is EPEVTQTPSHQVTQMGQEVILRCVPISNHLYFYWYRQILGQKVEFLVSFYNNEISEKSEIFDDQFSVERPDGSNFTLKIRSTKLEDSAMYFCASSDRGGTEAFFGQGTRLTVV.

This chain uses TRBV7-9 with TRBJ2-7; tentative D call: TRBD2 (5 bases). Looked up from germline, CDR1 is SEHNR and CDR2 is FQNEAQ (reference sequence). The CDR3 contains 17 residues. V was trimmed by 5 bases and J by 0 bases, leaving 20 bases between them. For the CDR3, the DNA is TGTGCCAGCAGCCTAGGAGCGACGGGATCGAGCTCCTACGAGCAGTACTTC. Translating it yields CASSLGATGSSSYEQYF.

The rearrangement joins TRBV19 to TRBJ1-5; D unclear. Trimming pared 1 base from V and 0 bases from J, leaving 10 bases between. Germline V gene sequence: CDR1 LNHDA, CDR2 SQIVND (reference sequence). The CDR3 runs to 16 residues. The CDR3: CASSIGWEYSNQPQHF. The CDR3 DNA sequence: TGTGCCAGTAGTATAGGATGGGAGTATAGCAATCAGCCCCAGCATTTT.

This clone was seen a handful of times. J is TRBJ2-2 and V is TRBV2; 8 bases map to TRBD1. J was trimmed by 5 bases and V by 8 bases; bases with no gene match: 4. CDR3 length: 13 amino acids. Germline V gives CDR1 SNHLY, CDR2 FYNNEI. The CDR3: CASGQGITGELFF. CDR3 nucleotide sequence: TGTGCCAGCGGACAGGGTATTACCGGGGAGCTGTTTTTT. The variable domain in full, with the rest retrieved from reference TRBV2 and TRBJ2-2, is EPEVTQTPSHQVTQMGQEVILRCVPISNHLYFYWYRQILGQKVEFLVSFYNNEISEKSEIFDDQFSVERPDGSNFTLKIRSTKLEDSAMYFCASGQGITGELFFGEGSRLTVL.

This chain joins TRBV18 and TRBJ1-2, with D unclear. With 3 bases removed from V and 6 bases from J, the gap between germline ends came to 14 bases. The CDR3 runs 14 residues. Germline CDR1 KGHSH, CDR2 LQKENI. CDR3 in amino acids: CASSPRPNRDGYTF. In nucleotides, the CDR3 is TGTGCCAGCTCACCCCGTCCAAACAGAGATGGCTACACCTTC.

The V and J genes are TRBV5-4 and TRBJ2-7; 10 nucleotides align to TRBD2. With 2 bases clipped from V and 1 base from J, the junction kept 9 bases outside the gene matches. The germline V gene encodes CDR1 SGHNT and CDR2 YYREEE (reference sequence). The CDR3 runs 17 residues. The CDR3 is CASSLGTSASRSYEQYF. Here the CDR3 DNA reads TGTGCCAGCAGCTTAGGGACTAGCGCCTCACGGTCCTACGAGCAGTACTTC.

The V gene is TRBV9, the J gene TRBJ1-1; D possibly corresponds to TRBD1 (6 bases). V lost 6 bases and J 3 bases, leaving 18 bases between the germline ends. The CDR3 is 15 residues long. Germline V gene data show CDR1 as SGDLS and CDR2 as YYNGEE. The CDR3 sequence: CASNSGGGPDTEAFF. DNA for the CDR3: TGTGCCAGCAACTCCGGGGGGGGCCCAGACACTGAAGCTTTCTTT.

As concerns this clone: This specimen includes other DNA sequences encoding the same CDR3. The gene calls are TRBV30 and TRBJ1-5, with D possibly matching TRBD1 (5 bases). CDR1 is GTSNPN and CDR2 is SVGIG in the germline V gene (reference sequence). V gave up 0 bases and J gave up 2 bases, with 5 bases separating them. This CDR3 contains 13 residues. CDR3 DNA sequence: TGTGCCTGGAGTGTAGGGGGCAATCAGCCCCAGCATTTT. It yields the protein CAWSVGGNQPQHF.

This CDR3 is CASSLNNRGDTEAFF. The CDR3, as DNA: TGTGCCAGCAGCTTAAATAACAGGGGCGACACTGAAGCTTTCTTT. The J gene is TRBJ1-1, the V gene TRBV7-8; 7 positions match TRBD1. The CDR3 is made up of 15 amino acids. Trimming took 2 bases from V and 3 from J; bases not matched to a gene: 6. Per germline, CDR1 SGHVS and CDR2 FQNEAQ.

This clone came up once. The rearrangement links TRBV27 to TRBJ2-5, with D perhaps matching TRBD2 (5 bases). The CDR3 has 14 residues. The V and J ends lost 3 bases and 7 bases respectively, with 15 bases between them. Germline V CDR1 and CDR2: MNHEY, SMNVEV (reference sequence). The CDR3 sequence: CASSLERRPGTQYF. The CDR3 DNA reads TGTGCCAGCAGTTTGGAGAGGAGGCCCGGGACCCAGTACTTC.

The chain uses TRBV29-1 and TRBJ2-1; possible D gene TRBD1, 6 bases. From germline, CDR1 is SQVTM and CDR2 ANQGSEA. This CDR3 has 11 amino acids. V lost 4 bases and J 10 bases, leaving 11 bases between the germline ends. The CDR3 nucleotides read TGCAGCGTTGTTATGGGGACAGAGCAGTTCTTC. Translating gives CSVVMGTEQFF.

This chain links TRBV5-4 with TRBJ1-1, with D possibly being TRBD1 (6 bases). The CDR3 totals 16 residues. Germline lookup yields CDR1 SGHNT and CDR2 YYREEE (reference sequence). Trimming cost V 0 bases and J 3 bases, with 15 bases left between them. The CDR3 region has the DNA TGTGCCAGCAGCTTGGAAGGCAGGGGATACGACACTGAAGCTTTCTTT. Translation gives CASSLEGRGYDTEAFF. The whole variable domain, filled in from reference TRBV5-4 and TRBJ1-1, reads ETGVTQSPTHLIKTRGQQVTLRCSSQSGHNTVSWYQQALGQGPQFIFQYYREEENGRGNFPPRFSGLQFPNYSSELNVNALELDDSALYLCASSLEGRGYDTEAFFGQGTRLTVV.

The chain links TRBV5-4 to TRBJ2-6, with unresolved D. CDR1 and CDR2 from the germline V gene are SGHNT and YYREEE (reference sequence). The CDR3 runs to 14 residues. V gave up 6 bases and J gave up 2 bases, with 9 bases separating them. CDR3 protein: CASIPSTGANVLTF. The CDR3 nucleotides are TGTGCCAGCATTCCCTCTACTGGGGCCAACGTCCTGACTTTC. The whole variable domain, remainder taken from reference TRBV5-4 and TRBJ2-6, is ETGVTQSPTHLIKTRGQQVTLRCSSQSGHNTVSWYQQALGQGPQFIFQYYREEENGRGNFPPRFSGLQFPNYSSELNVNALELDDSALYLCASIPSTGANVLTFGAGSRLTVL.

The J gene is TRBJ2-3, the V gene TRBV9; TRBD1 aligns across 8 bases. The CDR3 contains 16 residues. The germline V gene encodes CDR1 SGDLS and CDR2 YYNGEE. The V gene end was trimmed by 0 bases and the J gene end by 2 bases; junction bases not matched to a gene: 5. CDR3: CASSVVGQGITDTQYF. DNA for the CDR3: TGTGCCAGCAGCGTAGTAGGACAGGGAATCACAGATACGCAGTATTTT.

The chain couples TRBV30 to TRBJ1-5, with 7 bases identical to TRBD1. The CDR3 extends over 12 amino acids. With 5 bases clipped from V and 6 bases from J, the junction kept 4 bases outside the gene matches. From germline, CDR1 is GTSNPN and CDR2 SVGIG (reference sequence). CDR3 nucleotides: TGTGCCTGGGACAGGGCGGGTCAGCCCCAGCATTTT. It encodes CAWDRAGQPQHF.

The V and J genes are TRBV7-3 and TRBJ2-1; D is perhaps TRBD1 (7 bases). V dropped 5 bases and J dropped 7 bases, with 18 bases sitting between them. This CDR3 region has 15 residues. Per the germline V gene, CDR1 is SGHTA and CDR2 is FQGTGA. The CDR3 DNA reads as TGTGCCAGCAGCCAGGGGGGACAGATGTTGAATGAGCAGTTCTTC. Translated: CASSQGGQMLNEQFF. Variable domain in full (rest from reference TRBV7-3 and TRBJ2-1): GAGVSQTPSNKVTEKGKYVELRCDPISGHTALYWYRQSLGQGPEFLIYFQGTGAADDSGLPNDRFFAVRPEGSVSTLKIQRTERGDSAVYLCASSQGGQMLNEQFFGPGTRLTVL.

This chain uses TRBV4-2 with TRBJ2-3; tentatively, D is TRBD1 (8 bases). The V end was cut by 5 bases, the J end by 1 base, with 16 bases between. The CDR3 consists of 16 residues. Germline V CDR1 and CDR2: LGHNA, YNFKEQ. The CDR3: CASSTGGGRGTDTQYF. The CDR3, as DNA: TGTGCCAGCAGCACAGGGGGGGGCAGGGGCACAGATACGCAGTATTTT.